This TCR beta chain was captured in a study of blood T cell repertoires in COVID-19. On the study more broadly: Samples came from the United States, Italy and Spain, spanning acute and convalescent COVID-19. The analysed material was cDNA or gDNA that came from T cells, B-cell-depleted T cells, or PBMCs.

Sequencing used immunoSEQ multiplex PCR; TCRdb keeps in-frame clones, though not all of them. Seen here are 200,000 to 250,000 clones, roughly 88% observed once, and the top ten hold 9.7%. The V end was cut by 3 bases, the J end by 8 bases, with 12 bases between. The germline gives CDR1 KGHSH, CDR2 LQKENI. This CDR3 spans 13 amino acids. Sequences were obtained from peripheral blood. The chain is built from TRBV18 and TRBJ2-3, with a possible D match to TRBD2 (6 bases). The TCR comes from a man between 50 and 59 years old with active or convalescent COVID-19. The CDR3 loop reads CASSPSGTFTQYF. CDR3 DNA sequence: TGTGCCAGCTCACCCTCCGGGACTTTTACGCAGTATTTT.